Listed here are 19 T cell receptor beta chains from one sample, sequenced in a study of blood T cells in healthy people across ages. Through a sample-barcoded 5' primer and a J-beta primer mix, a second PCR was run for roughly 6 to 12 cycles. TCRdb analysed the 5' RACE reads with MiXCR anew, one entry per CDR3 protein. This sample carries approximately 600,000 distinct CDR3 sequences, roughly 53% of them seen once, and the ten largest clones take around 37%. The sequencing sample was made of blood. The source of these receptors is a man in his 60s in good health.

This sequence joins TRBV4-2 and TRBJ2-1; 9 bases match TRBD2. Looked up from germline, CDR1 is LGHNA and CDR2 is YNFKEQ. V shed 0 bases, J shed 3 bases, and the junction held 6 bases outside the gene matches. The CDR3 has 17 residues. The CDR3 DNA reads as TGTGCCAGCAGCCAAGATTGGGGTAGCGGGGGCTACAATGAGCAGTTCTTC. The encoded protein is CASSQDWGSGGYNEQFF.

J is TRBJ2-3 and V is TRBV2; 8 bases match TRBD2. CDR1 is SNHLY and CDR2 is FYNNEI in the germline V gene. CDR3 length: 15 amino acids. V shed 6 bases, J shed 2 bases, and the junction held 7 bases outside the gene matches. The DNA of the CDR3 is TGTGCCAGCAGGAAGACTAGCGCTAACACAGATACGCAGTATTTT. It yields the protein CASRKTSANTDTQYF.

The chain carries TRBV4-2 and TRBJ2-3, with D uncertain. The germline V gene has CDR1 LGHNA and CDR2 YNFKEQ. Between the trimmed V and J ends, which lost 2 bases and 0 bases, there was a span of 6 bases. The length of the CDR3 is 14 residues. CDR3 sequence (DNA): TGTGCCAGCAGCCAATACTCTAGCACAGATACGCAGTATTTT. Its protein is CASSQYSSTDTQYF.

The gene calls are TRBV5-1 and TRBJ2-1; a weak D match, TRBD1 (5 bases). V dropped 4 bases and J dropped 1 base, with 15 bases sitting between them. The CDR3 totals 16 residues. Germline lookup yields CDR1 SGHRS and CDR2 YFSETQ. Here the CDR3 DNA reads TGCGCCAGCAGCCCGGACGTAGGGGATTCCTACAATGAGCAGTTCTTC. Translation: CASSPDVGDSYNEQFF.

This clonotype was counted only a few times. The chain employs TRBV29-1 and TRBJ2-1, with 10 bases aligning to TRBD1. V trimming: 7 bases; J trimming: 2 bases; junction bases outside the gene matches: 2. This CDR3 contains 13 residues. Germline V gene sequence: CDR1 SQVTM, CDR2 ANQGSEA. The CDR3 here is CSGGQGTYNEQFF. The CDR3 nucleotides are TGCAGCGGGGGACAGGGGACCTACAATGAGCAGTTCTTC.

This chain connects TRBV20-1 to TRBJ2-5; 12 bases align to TRBD2. Germline values: CDR1 DFQATT, CDR2 SNEGSKA (reference sequence). The junction had 9 bases not matched to a gene; V was cut back by 3 bases and J by 4 bases. The CDR3 loop spans 16 amino acids. The CDR3 loop reads CSASSLAGGRRETQYF. For the CDR3, the DNA is TGCAGTGCTAGTAGCCTAGCGGGGGGGAGGCGAGAGACCCAGTACTTC.

This clonotype was recorded once. The rearrangement links TRBV6-5 to TRBJ2-2; D gene uncertain. The ends were cut back, 9 bases at V and 3 bases at J, with 14 bases in the middle. Germline values: CDR1 MNHEY, CDR2 SVGAGI. The CDR3 is 14 residues long. CDR3 sequence (DNA): TGTGCCAGGGAGTATGGGTCCCACACCGGGGAGCTGTTTTTT. This encodes CAREYGSHTGELFF.

The V and J genes are TRBV6-2 or TRBV6-3 and TRBJ1-5; 7 nucleotides align to TRBD1. Looked up from germline, CDR1 is MNHEY and CDR2 is SVGEGT. Trimming took 10 bases from V and 6 from J; bases not matched to a gene: 15. This CDR3 region has 15 residues. Here the CDR3 reads CATSPPHRGSQPQHF. In DNA, the CDR3 is TGTGCCACCTCGCCCCCTCACAGGGGCAGTCAGCCCCAGCATTTT.

The chain recombines TRBV5-1 with TRBJ2-1; D may match TRBD1 or TRBD2 (5 bases each). Per germline, CDR1 SGHRS and CDR2 YFSETQ. The CDR3 contains 15 residues. V dropped 1 base and J dropped 1 base, with 9 bases sitting between them. CDR3 DNA sequence: TGCGCCAGCAGCTTGTTGGGGGTTTCCTACAATGAGCAGTTCTTC. Translating it yields CASSLLGVSYNEQFF.

This clonotype appeared a single time. The chain joins TRBV4-2 to TRBJ2-5, with a weak D call TRBD1 (6 bases). V gave up 0 bases and J gave up 5 bases, with 16 bases separating them. The length of the CDR3 is 16 residues. Germline CDR1 is LGHNA and CDR2 is YNFKEQ. The CDR3 region is CASSQEERGRGETQYF. In nucleotides, the CDR3 is TGTGCCAGCAGCCAAGAAGAGAGGGGTAGGGGGGAGACCCAGTACTTC.

This chain connects TRBV6-6 to TRBJ2-3; TRBD1 matches at 8 bases. Germline CDR1 reads MNHNY; CDR2 reads SVGAGI (reference sequence). There are 14 residues in the CDR3. Unmatched junction bases numbered 3, after V lost 4 bases and J lost 3 bases. CDR3 sequence reads: CASSWRTGTDTQYF. The CDR3 DNA reads as TGTGCCAGCAGTTGGAGGACAGGGACAGATACGCAGTATTTT.

The chain has TRBV20-1 and TRBJ2-1, with a weak D call TRBD1 (7 bases). The CDR3 runs 13 residues. Trimming stripped 5 bases from V and 3 bases from J, with 11 bases between. The germline gives CDR1 DFQATT, CDR2 SNEGSKA (reference sequence). The chain's CDR3 is CSASQGGYNEQFF. The CDR3 coding sequence is TGCAGTGCTTCTCAGGGGGGCTACAATGAGCAGTTCTTC.

The chain combines TRBV5-1 with TRBJ1-2; D is possibly TRBD1 (6 bases). Deletions cut 3 bases from V and 0 bases from J, with 12 bases between. There are 15 residues in the CDR3. Per the germline V gene, CDR1 is SGHRS and CDR2 is YFSETQ. For the CDR3, the DNA is TGCGCCAGCAGCTGGGGGCAGAGTTCTAACTATGGCTACACCTTC. It translates to CASSWGQSSNYGYTF.

This sequence joins TRBV11-2 and TRBJ2-3; the D gene is possibly TRBD2 (5 bases). The CDR3 length is 15 residues. CDR1 and CDR2 from the germline V gene are SGHAT and FQNNGV. Trimming pared 3 bases from V and 8 bases from J, leaving 18 bases between. The CDR3 protein is CASSFYRIGVATQYF. The CDR3 bases are TGTGCCAGCAGCTTCTACCGTATCGGGGTGGCTACGCAGTATTTT.

The chain combines TRBV6-6 with TRBJ2-1; weak D call: TRBD2 (7 bases). Germline loops: CDR1 MNHNY, CDR2 SVGAGI (reference sequence). The CDR3 contains 17 residues. V was shortened by 0 bases and J by 8 bases, with 20 bases between the two germline ends. CDR3 residues: CASSYSDSGGWFYEQFF. For the CDR3, the DNA is TGTGCCAGCAGTTACTCGGACTCGGGGGGCTGGTTTTATGAGCAGTTCTTC.

V usage is TRBV7-2 and J usage is TRBJ2-7; perhaps TRBD2 as D (7 bases). The assigned J gene may be wrong: the sequence end matches TRBJ2-5 better. Germline assignment: CDR1 SGHTA and CDR2 FQGNSA. The CDR3 runs to 15 residues. The CDR3 DNA reads TGTGCCAGCCGCACCCTAGGGGGGGAATTTGAGACCCAGTACTTC. Encoded protein: CASRTLGGEFETQYF.

This clonotype appeared once. This rearrangement joins TRBV25-1 to TRBJ1-5, with a tentative D call TRBD1 (6 bases). This CDR3 comprises 19 residues. The germline V gene encodes CDR1 MGHDK and CDR2 SYGVNS. V dropped 6 bases and J dropped 0 bases, with 24 bases sitting between them. CDR3 in DNA: TGTGCCAGCAGCGCGACAGGTCTCTTTCGCTCTAGTAGCAATCAGCCCCAGCATTTT. Translation gives CASSATGLFRSSSNQPQHF.

This clonotype was detected only a few times. The chain recombines TRBV29-1 with TRBJ2-5, with D unclear. Trimming shortened V by 4 bases and J by 0 bases, and 3 bases separated the two germline ends. CDR1 is SQVTM and CDR2 is ANQGSEA in the germline V gene. The CDR3 runs to 11 residues. In DNA, the CDR3 is TGCAGCGTTGTTAACCAAGAGACCCAGTACTTC. Amino acid sequence: CSVVNQETQYF.

This clonotype showed up just a few times. One end of the junction varies from germline; a read error may be responsible. This chain joins TRBV2 and TRBJ1-6; TRBD1 matches at 10 bases. This CDR3 spans 15 amino acids. Germline values: CDR1 SNHLY, CDR2 FYNNEI. The CDR3 loop reads CARSGQGVNNSPLHF. Here the CDR3 DNA reads TGTGCCAGGAGTGGACAGGGGGTAAATAATTCACCCCTCCACTTT. Combining the CDR3 with reference TRBV2 and TRBJ1-6 gives the whole variable domain EPEVTQTPSHQVTQMGQEVILRCVPISNHLYFYWYRQILGQKVEFLVSFYNNEISEKSEIFDDQFSVERPDGSNFTLKIRSTKLEDSAMYFCARSGQGVNNSPLHFGNGTRLTVT.